One T cell receptor (beta chain) is described in this entry. Its antigen specificity is not known. Per-base qualities were not stored, and no clone one base away is much larger. This sample is part of a study of blood T cell repertoires in COVID-19 (dated by TCRdb to 2019 to 2021). About the study as a whole: Collaborator samples came from the United States, Italy and Spain and covered acute and convalescent phases of COVID-19. Sample metadata almost always included a de-identified subject ID, COVID-19 status, age in years and sex. Samples were obtained from the ongoing ImmuneRACE study (first 160 participants) and from over a thousand subjects provided by 6 global collaborators. Where available, HLA class I and class II types were taken from metadata supplied by the sample provider and were not determined by assay-based typing. A freely available public database, intended as a resource for researchers studying the immune response to SARS-CoV-2, is where the repertoires were released. The prospective study material was composed of cDNA or gDNA derived from T cells, B-cell-depleted T cells, or PBMCs. The dataset comprised deeply sampled blood TCRbeta repertoires from subjects exposed to, actively infected with, or recovered from COVID-19.

The junction shows trimming of 8 bases on V and 2 bases on J, plus 9 bases between the germline ends. Sequences MNHNY (CDR1) and SVGAGI (CDR2) are obtained from the germline V gene (reference sequence). The CDR3 sequence holds 12 residues, the cysteine and phenylalanine included. Just the 36-base CDR3 DNA is kept, in frame starting at base 1. TCRbeta CDR3 regions were amplified from genomic DNA using the immunoSEQ Assay, a bias-controlled multiplex PCR. Regarding the original processing steps: The number of nucleated cells in each sample was estimated from the amplification of reference gene primers within the assay. To quantify the absolute abundance of each unique TCRbeta CDR3 rearrangement, sequence reads were collapsed and filtered. For each sample, productive Simpson clonality was calculated as the square root of Simpson's diversity index across productive rearrangements. In its TCRdb copy, this immuneACCESS table keeps in-frame sequences only and misses some clones. Where compared with another copy, unresolved V genes explain less than half of these, and the others have no known cause. The DNA was the basis for D and trimming; V, J and clone size are from that table. Present in this sample are about 220,000 clones, 88% of which were seen just once. 2.5% to 3% of the sample belongs to the ten largest clones.

Paper-wide results and their limitations: How much clinical and demographic metadata was included differed by source and by participant, and the metadata was provided uncurated.

In the prospective study, participants were about 18 to 90 years old, resided in about two dozen geographic areas of the United States, and were enrolled through a virtual design. Cohort assignment in the prospective study relied on participant-reported clinical history from a screening survey and a study questionnaire. Recovered participants in ImmuneRACE Cohort 3 were defined as having two consecutive negative NP/OP PCR tests, clearance from a healthcare professional, or resolution of symptoms. Mobile phlebotomists in the prospective study collected whole blood, serum and a nasopharyngeal or oropharyngeal swab from every participant. Prospective study participants could optionally give additional blood draws and questionnaires over an approximately two-month period. Before DNA extraction, prospective study blood samples were shipped either frozen or at room temperature.

The sequence is built from TRBV6-6 and TRBJ1-1; TRBD1 is perhaps the D gene, given 6 matching bases. This TCR derives from a woman between 25 and 40 years old who had recovered from COVID-19. The sequencing sample was made of PBMCs or T cells enriched from blood (not recorded which). DNA sequence: TGTGCCAGCGGGGGCCTAAACACTGAAGCTTTCTTT. This yields the protein CASGGLNTEAFF.